The text below deals with one T cell receptor beta chain. Using immunoSEQ multiplex PCR, the repertoire was profiled, and TCRdb retains in-frame clones only, with some absent. The sample consists of 6,000 to 8,000 clones, about 50% of them appearing once. These data are taken from a study of neoadjuvant anti-PD-1 for oral cavity cancer. The sequencing here drew on tumor tissue, taken before nivolumab (anti-PD-1) treatment. The TCR sequence derives from a person between 40 and 80 years old with oral cavity squamous cell carcinoma.

The CDR3 reads CAWSVPRLAVRSPLHF. CDR3 sequence (DNA): TGTGCCTGGAGTGTCCCACGTCTGGCCGTACGCTCACCCCTCCACTTT. The chain has TRBV30 and TRBJ1-6; D is unresolved. CDR1 is GTSNPN and CDR2 is SVGIG in the germline V gene (reference sequence). The V end was cut by 0 bases, the J end by 10 bases, with 19 bases between. The CDR3 runs 16 residues. Supplemented by reference TRBV30 and TRBJ1-6, the full variable domain reads SQTIHQWPATLVQPVGSPLSLECTVEGTSNPNLYWYRQAAGRGLQLLFYSVGIGQISSEVPQNLSASRPQDRQFILSSKKLLLSDSGFYLCAWSVPRLAVRSPLHFGNGTRLTVT.